The rows below give T cell receptor beta chains drawn from one sample of a study of response to subunit inactivated influenza vaccine. One entry per CDR3 protein results from TCRdb running MiXCR on the RT-PCR reads. The table lists about 540,000 distinct CDR3 sequences, 14% of them singletons. The sample consisted of PBMCs from blood, taken approximately 13 days after vaccination. The receptors were sampled from a man aged 45-65 years who received an inactivated influenza vaccine. Both conserved end residues are part of each CDR3. D genes are given only for firm matches. Only some rows state a clone size, as once, few, many or a class for expanded clones.

>few|15|TRBD2|TRBV20-1|TRBJ2-7
CSAKRPGLGAREQYF
TGCAGTGCCAAGCGACCGGGACTAGGGGCTAGGGAGCAGTACTTC
>many|12|-|TRBV29-1|TRBJ2-7
CSVLQGAYEQYF
TGCAGCGTTCTTCAGGGAGCCTACGAGCAGTACTTC
>few|16|-|TRBV4-2|TRBJ2-2
CASSQDATGNTGELFF
TGTGCCAGCAGCCAAGACGCGACAGGGAACACCGGGGAGCTGTTTTTT
>-|13|-|TRBV28|TRBJ2-6
CASRFTGANVLTF
TGTGCCAGCAGGTTCACTGGGGCCAACGTCCTGACTTTC
>-|16|-|TRBV6-2/TRBV6-3|TRBJ2-1
CASSSRGDRSYNEQFF
TGTGCCAGCAGTTCTAGGGGGGACCGGTCCTACAATGAGCAGTTCTTC
>once|17|TRBD1|TRBV18|TRBJ2-7
CASSPRGTGTGRNEQYF
TGTGCCAGCTCACCAAGAGGAACCGGGACAGGGCGTAACGAGCAGTACTTC
>-|13|-|TRBV5-1|TRBJ2-7
CASSESDSSEQYF
TGCGCCAGCAGCGAATCGGACAGTTCGGAGCAGTACTTC
>many|16|TRBD2|TRBV7-2|TRBJ2-5
CASSLSSGGRQETQYF
TGTGCCAGCAGCCTTTCTAGCGGGGGTCGTCAAGAGACCCAGTACTTC
>many|15|-|TRBV5-1|TRBJ2-2
CASSPQSGVTGELFF
TGCGCCAGCAGCCCACAGTCGGGGGTTACCGGGGAGCTGTTTTTT
>few|13|-|TRBV29-1|TRBJ1-6
CSVRTARNSPLHF
TGCAGCGTCCGGACAGCACGGAATTCACCCCTCCACTTT
>-|12|-|TRBV6-2/TRBV6-3|TRBJ1-5
CASTRVRGPQHF
TGTGCCAGCACCCGAGTTCGGGGGCCCCAGCATTTT
>-|17|-|TRBV5-1|TRBJ2-3
CASSTGSIPLSTDTQYF
TGCGCCAGTTCGACAGGTAGCATCCCACTTAGCACAGATACGCAGTATTTT
>many|14|-|TRBV29-1|TRBJ2-7
CSVDYGGSTYEQYF
TGCAGCGTTGATTACGGGGGATCTACCTACGAGCAGTACTTC
>many|15|TRBD2|TRBV7-9|TRBJ2-1
CASSSGRGVYNEQFF
TGTGCCAGCAGCTCGGGGCGGGGGGTATACAATGAGCAGTTCTTC
>-|14|-|TRBV16|TRBJ1-1
CASSPFQGHTEAFF
TGTGCCAGCAGTCCCTTTCAGGGTCACACTGAAGCTTTCTTT
>-|14|-|TRBV21-1|TRBJ2-2
CSRSGIPNTGELFF
TGTTCCAGATCCGGGATTCCGAACACCGGGGAGCTGTTTTTT
>-|13|-|TRBV7-9|TRBJ2-1
CASSSDTTSKQFF
TGTGCCAGCAGCTCGGACACCACTAGTAAGCAGTTCTTC
>-|16|TRBD1|TRBV2|TRBJ1-5
CASSGGQGISNQPQHF
TGTGCCAGCAGTGGAGGACAGGGCATTAGCAATCAGCCCCAGCATTTT
>few|13|-|TRBV5-5|TRBJ1-2
CASSFWQDYGYTF
TGTGCCAGCAGCTTCTGGCAGGACTATGGCTACACCTTC
>few|16|TRBD2|TRBV4-2|TRBJ2-2
CASSQGGTILSGELFF
TGTGCCAGCAGCCAAGGGGGGACTATCCTTTCCGGGGAGCTGTTTTTT
>many|13|-|TRBV4-3|TRBJ1-1
CASSQDTGPEAFF
TGCGCCAGCAGCCAAGATACAGGACCTGAAGCTTTCTTT
>many|17|-|TRBV6-5|TRBJ1-6
CASSYSGIYSYNSPLHF
TGTGCCAGCAGTTACTCCGGTATCTACTCCTATAATTCACCCCTCCACTTT
>-|14|-|TRBV7-9|TRBJ1-1
CASSLAARGTEAFF
TGTGCCAGCAGCTTAGCGGCCAGGGGCACTGAAGCTTTCTTT
>-|14|-|TRBV4-2|TRBJ2-7
CASSQASTAYEQYF
TGTGCCAGCAGCCAAGCTAGCACTGCCTACGAGCAGTACTTC
>few|16|TRBD2|TRBV20-1|TRBJ2-1
CSARDLAGTSGNEQFF
TGCAGTGCTAGAGATCTGGCGGGGACTAGTGGGAATGAGCAGTTCTTC
>few|16|TRBD2|TRBV12-3/TRBV12-4|TRBJ2-3
CASSPEGLAGTDTQYF
TGTGCCAGCAGTCCAGAGGGACTAGCGGGGACAGATACGCAGTATTTT
>few|16|-|TRBV5-1|TRBJ1-6
CASSPGTEGWGSPLHF
TGCGCCAGCAGCCCTGGGACGGAAGGCTGGGGTTCACCCCTCCACTTT
>few|14|-|TRBV5-6|TRBJ2-1
CASSWGTRNSEQFF
TGTGCCAGCAGCTGGGGGACAAGAAACAGTGAGCAGTTCTTC
>-|13|TRBD2|TRBV6-2/TRBV6-3|TRBJ2-7
CASSYSSGNEQYF
TGTGCCAGCAGTTACTCGAGCGGGAACGAGCAGTACTTC
>-|14|-|TRBV6-2/TRBV6-3|TRBJ2-7
CASSYSVTRGRQYF
TGTGCCAGCAGTTACTCGGTGACTAGGGGGCGGCAGTACTTC
>-|16|TRBD2|TRBV20-1|TRBJ2-7
CSARDGGTSASYEQYF
TGCAGTGCTAGAGATGGGGGGACTAGCGCTTCCTACGAGCAGTACTTC
>-|13|TRBD1|TRBV6-1|TRBJ2-1
CATTGGAYNEQFF
TGTGCCACCACAGGGGGCGCGTACAATGAGCAGTTCTTC
>-|15|TRBD2|TRBV3-1|TRBJ2-7
CASSQMTSIGNEQYF
TGTGCCAGCAGCCAGATGACTAGCATCGGGAACGAGCAGTACTTC
>-|16|TRBD2|TRBV7-6|TRBJ2-1
CASSGKWSGSRGEQFF
TGTGCCAGCAGCGGGAAATGGAGCGGGAGTCGGGGTGAGCAGTTCTTC
>few|18|TRBD1|TRBV6-5|TRBJ1-2
CASSYSPGQGAANYGYTF
TGTGCCAGCAGTTACTCGCCGGGACAGGGTGCTGCTAACTATGGCTACACCTTC
>many|13|-|TRBV5-1|TRBJ2-7
CASSLSTTYEQYF
TGCGCCAGCAGCTTGTCCACTACCTACGAGCAGTACTTC
>-|14|TRBD2|TRBV5-1|TRBJ2-1
CASSLIGRDNEQFF
TGCGCCAGCAGCTTGATCGGGAGGGACAATGAGCAGTTCTTC
>few|14|-|TRBV18|TRBJ2-7
CASSPFGRDYEQYF
TGTGCCAGCTCTCCCTTTGGGAGAGACTACGAGCAGTACTTC
>few|15|-|TRBV7-2|TRBJ2-1
CASSASRDSYNEQFF
TGTGCCAGCAGCGCCAGCAGGGACTCCTACAATGAGCAGTTCTTC
>few|16|TRBD1|TRBV7-8|TRBJ2-1
CASSDRRTGANNEQFF
TGTGCCAGCAGCGACCGTCGGACAGGGGCTAACAATGAGCAGTTCTTC
>many|14|TRBD1|TRBV12-3/TRBV12-4|TRBJ2-6
CASSEGAGANVLTF
TGTGCCAGCAGCGAGGGGGCCGGGGCCAACGTCCTGACTTTC
>few|16|TRBD1|TRBV4-3|TRBJ1-6
CASSHSRTGIDSPLHF
TGCGCCAGCAGCCATTCCCGGACAGGGATTGATTCACCCCTCCACTTT
>few|13|-|TRBV7-2|TRBJ2-3
CASSSRLDGTQYF
TGTGCCAGCAGCTCCCGACTAGACGGTACGCAGTATTTT
>-|15|TRBD1|TRBV4-3|TRBJ2-3
CASSQGTGGTDTQYF
TGCGCCAGCAGCCAAGGGACAGGGGGCACAGATACGCAGTATTTT
>few|13|-|TRBV28|TRBJ2-7
CASSYPLLYEQYF
TGTGCCAGCAGTTATCCTTTGTTGTACGAGCAGTACTTC
>few|14|-|TRBV5-1|TRBJ2-1
CASSPSPQNNEQFF
TGCGCCAGCAGCCCCTCGCCTCAGAACAATGAGCAGTTCTTC
>few|15|TRBD1|TRBV3-1|TRBJ1-2
CASSHGQGEPYGYTF
TGTGCCAGCAGCCATGGACAGGGGGAACCTTATGGCTACACCTTC
>many|15|TRBD1|TRBV7-9|TRBJ2-7
CASSLEGTVSYEQYF
TGTGCCAGCAGCTTAGAAGGGACAGTCAGCTACGAGCAGTACTTC
>many|16|TRBD2|TRBV4-2|TRBJ2-5
CASSQGTSGGKETQYF
TGTGCCAGCAGCCAAGGGACTAGCGGGGGAAAAGAGACCCAGTACTTC
>few|14|-|TRBV5-1|TRBJ2-1
CASSLQGEYNEQFF
TGCGCCAGCAGCCTACAGGGCGAGTACAATGAGCAGTTCTTC
>-|14|-|TRBV20-1|TRBJ1-5
CSAADIHSNQPQHF
TGCAGTGCGGCGGACATTCATAGCAATCAGCCCCAGCATTTT
>-|12|-|TRBV29-1|TRBJ2-5
CSVEPLGETQYF
TGCAGCGTTGAACCCCTCGGGGAGACCCAGTACTTC
>many|17|-|TRBV5-1|TRBJ2-7
CASSFSTGTDLYYEQYF
TGCGCCAGCAGCTTCTCTACGGGGACGGACCTCTACTACGAGCAGTACTTC
>-|14|-|TRBV30|TRBJ1-1
CAWSVSRTNTEAFF
TGTGCCTGGAGTGTAAGTCGAACGAACACTGAAGCTTTCTTT
>few|15|TRBD2|TRBV15|TRBJ2-4
CATSSLLAGEDIQYF
TGTGCCACCAGCAGCCTACTAGCGGGAGAGGACATTCAGTACTTC
>few|14|-|TRBV13|TRBJ2-3
CASSSRGGIDTQYF
TGTGCCAGCAGCTCAAGGGGGGGCATAGATACGCAGTATTTT
>few|11|TRBD2|TRBV15|TRBJ2-1
CATERGNEQFF
TGTGCCACAGAGCGGGGCAATGAGCAGTTCTTC
>-|14|-|TRBV5-1|TRBJ2-5
CASSVGINRETQYF
TGCGCCAGCAGCGTTGGGATAAATCGGGAGACCCAGTACTTC
>many|14|-|TRBV9|TRBJ2-2
CASSVAGGTGELFF
TGTGCCAGCAGCGTAGCTGGCGGAACCGGGGAGCTGTTTTTT